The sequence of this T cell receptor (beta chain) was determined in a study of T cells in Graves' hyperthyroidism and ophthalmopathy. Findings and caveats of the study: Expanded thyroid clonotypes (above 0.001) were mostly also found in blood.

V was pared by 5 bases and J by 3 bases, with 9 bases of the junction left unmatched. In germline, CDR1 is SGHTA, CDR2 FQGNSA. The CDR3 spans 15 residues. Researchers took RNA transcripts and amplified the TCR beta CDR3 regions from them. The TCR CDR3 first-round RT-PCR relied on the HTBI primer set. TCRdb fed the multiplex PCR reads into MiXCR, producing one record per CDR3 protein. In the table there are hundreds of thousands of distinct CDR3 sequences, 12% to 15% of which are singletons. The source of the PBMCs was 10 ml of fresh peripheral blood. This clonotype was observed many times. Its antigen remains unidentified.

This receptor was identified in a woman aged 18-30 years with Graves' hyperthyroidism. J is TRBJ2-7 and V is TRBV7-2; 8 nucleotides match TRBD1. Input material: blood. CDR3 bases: TGTGCCAGCAGCCTGACCGGGACAGGAGTCTACGAGCAGTACTTC. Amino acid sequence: CASSLTGTGVYEQYF.